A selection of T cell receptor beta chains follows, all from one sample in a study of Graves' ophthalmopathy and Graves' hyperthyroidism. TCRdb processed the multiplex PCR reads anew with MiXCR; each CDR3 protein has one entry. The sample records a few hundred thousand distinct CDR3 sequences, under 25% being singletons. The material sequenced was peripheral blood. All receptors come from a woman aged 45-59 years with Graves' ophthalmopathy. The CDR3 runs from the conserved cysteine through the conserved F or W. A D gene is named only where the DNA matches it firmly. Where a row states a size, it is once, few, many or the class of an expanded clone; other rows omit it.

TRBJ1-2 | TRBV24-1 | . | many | TGTGCCACCAGTGATTCACAAGCAGGCTATGGCTACACCTTC | CATSDSQAGYGYTF
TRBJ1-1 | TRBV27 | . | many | TGTGCCAGCAGTCCCCCCACCGGCGGGGCAACTGAAGCTTTCTTT | CASSPPTGGATEAFF
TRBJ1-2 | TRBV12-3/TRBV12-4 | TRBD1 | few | TGTGCCAGCACCCGGCGGACAGGGCCCTCCGGCTACACCTTC | CASTRRTGPSGYTF
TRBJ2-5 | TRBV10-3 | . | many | TGTGCCATCAGTGATTCCGGGGGCGCGACCCAGTACTTC | CAISDSGGATQYF
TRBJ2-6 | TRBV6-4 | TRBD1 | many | TGTGCCAGCAACCCGGGACAGGGCCGATCTGGGGCCAACGTCCTGACTTTC | CASNPGQGRSGANVLTF
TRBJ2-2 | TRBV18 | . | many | TGTGCCAGCTCACGGCAGCAAACGAACACCGGGGAGCTGTTTTTT | CASSRQQTNTGELFF
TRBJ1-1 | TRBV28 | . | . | TGTGCCAGCGGACAGATGAACACTGAAGCTTTCTTT | CASGQMNTEAFF
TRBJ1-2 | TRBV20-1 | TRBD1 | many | TGCAGTGCTAGTGACAGGGCCTATGGCTACACCTTC | CSASDRAYGYTF
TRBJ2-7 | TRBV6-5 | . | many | TGTGCCAGCAGCCCCGCCAGCGGCGTTTACGAGCAGTACTTC | CASSPASGVYEQYF
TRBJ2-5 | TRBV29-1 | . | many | TGCAGCGTCCCAGGAGGGGGAGAGACCCAGTACTTC | CSVPGGGETQYF
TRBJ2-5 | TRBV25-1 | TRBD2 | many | TGTGCCAGCAGTGAAATCGGGACTAGCGGGAGTAAAGAGACCCAGTACTTC | CASSEIGTSGSKETQYF
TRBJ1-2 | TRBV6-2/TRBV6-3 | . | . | TGTGCCAGCGCTCCCGTACAGCGAATGGCCCATGGCTACACCTTC | CASAPVQRMAHGYTF
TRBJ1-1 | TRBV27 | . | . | TGTGCCAGCAGTTTAAGTCGGGGGGCCAACACTGAAGCTTTCTTT | CASSLSRGANTEAFF
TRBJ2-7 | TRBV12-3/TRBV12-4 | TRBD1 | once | TGTGCCAGCAGACCAAAGACAGGGGTCGGTTACGAGCAGTACTTC | CASRPKTGVGYEQYF
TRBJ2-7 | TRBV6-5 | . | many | TGTGCCAGCAGTTACCTATCGAAGTCCCTCGGAGAGGGTGAGCAGTACTTC | CASSYLSKSLGEGEQYF
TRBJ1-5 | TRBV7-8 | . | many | TGTGCCAGCAGCTTAAGGGAAAGGACCCAATATAGCAATCAGCCCCAGCATTTT | CASSLRERTQYSNQPQHF
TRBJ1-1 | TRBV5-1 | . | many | TGCGCCAGCAGCCAACAGGGTGTTGAAGCTTTCTTT | CASSQQGVEAFF
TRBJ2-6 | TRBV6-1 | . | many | TGTGCCAGCACTCAACCGGTCTCCGGGGCCAACGTCCTGACTTTC | CASTQPVSGANVLTF
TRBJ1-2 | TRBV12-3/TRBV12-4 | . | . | TGTGCCAGCAGTCCAGACCGTTATGGCTACACCTTC | CASSPDRYGYTF
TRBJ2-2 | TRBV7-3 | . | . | TGTGCCAGCAGCTTAGGGTCGGACGGGGAGCTGTTTTTT | CASSLGSDGELFF
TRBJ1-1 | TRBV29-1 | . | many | TGCAGCGCACGACAGTTCATGAACACTGAAGCTTTCTTT | CSARQFMNTEAFF
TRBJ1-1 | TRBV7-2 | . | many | TGTGCCAGCAGCAAGACAGGGAACACTGAAGCTTTCTTT | CASSKTGNTEAFF
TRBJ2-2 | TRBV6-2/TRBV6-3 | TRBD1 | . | TGTGCCAGCAGTTACTCTTACACTCCGGGACAGGGGACCACCGGGGAGCTGTTTTTT | CASSYSYTPGQGTTGELFF
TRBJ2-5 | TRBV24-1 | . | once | TGTGCCACCAGTGATTTTAAGGGACAAGAGACCCAGTACTTC | CATSDFKGQETQYF
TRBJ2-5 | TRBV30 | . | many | TGTGCCTGGAGCATACAGGCCTTAATCCGTCAAGAGACCCAGTACTTC | CAWSIQALIRQETQYF
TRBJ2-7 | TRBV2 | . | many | TGTGCCAGCAGGAGAACTCCTAGCTCCTACGAGCAGTACTTC | CASRRTPSSYEQYF
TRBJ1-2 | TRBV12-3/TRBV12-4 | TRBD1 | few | TGTGCCAGCAGCCGGACAGGGGAGAGTGGCTACACCTTC | CASSRTGESGYTF
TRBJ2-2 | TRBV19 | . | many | TGTGCCAGTAAACCCACCGGCAAATTGAACACCGGGGAGCTGTTTTTT | CASKPTGKLNTGELFF
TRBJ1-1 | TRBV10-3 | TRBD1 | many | TGTGCCATCAGTGAGTCGGCGATTAGACAGGGCCGTACGAACACTGAAGCTTTCTTT | CAISESAIRQGRTNTEAFF
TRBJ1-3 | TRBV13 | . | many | TGTGCCAGCAGCTTGAACAGGGTAGCTGGAAACACCATATATTTT | CASSLNRVAGNTIYF
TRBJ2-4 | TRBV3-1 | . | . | TGTGCCAGCAGCCAGCCGGGAAGGACAAACGCGGGCAAAAACATTCAGTACTTC | CASSQPGRTNAGKNIQYF